This TCR beta chain derives from a study of T cell repertoires in cytomegalovirus infection. TCRdb independently ran MiXCR on the reads; one entry per CDR3 protein. Of 600,000 to 800,000 distinct CDR3 sequences detected, more than 20% appear once; the ten largest clones hold approximately 8%. This CDR3 region has 13 residues. The germline CDR1 and CDR2 sequences are ENHRY and SYGVKD. The V end lost 4 bases, the J end lost 10 bases, and 11 bases lay between the germline ends. This clonotype was seen repeatedly, ten times or more. The chain combines TRBV10-3 with TRBJ1-6, with D unresolved. The clonotype was recovered from a human donor in good health (CMV status not recorded). Some clones in this sample may be carry-over from other donors' samples. Sequencing was done on a sample of CD8+ T cells from PBMCs. CDR3 coding DNA: TGTGCCATCAGTGGGAGGGTTGGGTCACCCCTCCACTTT. This gives the protein CAISGRVGSPLHF.